This T cell receptor (beta chain) originates from a study of T-cell reconstitution after alpha-beta-depleted transplantation in children (TCRdb year 2016). For the wider study: T-cell immune reconstitution after TCRalphabeta/CD19-depleted allogeneic hematopoietic cell transplantation in children was quantitatively tracked in the study by means of TCR repertoire profiling.

Study-level results and caveats: About two months after transplant, the apparently early recovery of alphabetaT-cell counts reportedly depended on just several hundred clones that had expanded rapidly and came from non-depleted graft cells. In some patients, high TCRbeta diversity at day 60 was attributed to recipient T cells and intrathymic progenitors that had survived conditioning. The frequencies of hyperexpanded clones fell over the following months, and after one year, T-cell counts and TCRbeta diversity were mostly attributed to newly produced T cells.

Regarding this clonotype: Its specific antigen is unknown. No per-base quality is available; no much larger clone lies one base away.

V lost 5 bases and J lost 6 bases, and the count of bases not matched to a germline gene is 11. The CDR3 covers 15 residues, taking in both the cysteine and the phenylalanine. Left in the record is the CDR3 DNA by itself, 45 bases read in frame from the first base. The germline V gene (reference sequence) supplies CDR1 LNHNV and CDR2 YYDKDF. Library preparation employed PCR. These reads were obtained on an Illumina HiSeq 2500. TCR library preparation used molecular barcoding, with unique molecular identifiers applied to normalize quantification of the TCRbeta repertoire. The raw public data were reprocessed by TCRdb itself: fastp quality trimming at Q25, MiXCR clonotype calling, in-frame beta chains only. Every CDR3 protein is listed once, alongside the most common genes and DNA of its rows. The sample records approximately 490,000 distinct CDR3 sequences, 8% to 11% of which are singletons. The ten largest make up just over 2% of the sample.

The label giving this sample's treatment or condition can be read as: allogeneic hematopoietic cell transplantation with graft depleted of TCRalphabeta T cells and CD19 B cells. The children who served as transplant recipients had been given grafts of TCRalphabeta/CD19-depleted allogeneic hematopoietic cells. The chain joins TRBV15 to TRBJ2-3; TRBD2 aligns with 7 central bases. This sample comprised PBMCs, obtained before TCRalphabeta/CD19-depleted stem cell transplant. The origin of this receptor is a child younger than 10 with inherited bone marrow failure, due to receive a stem cell transplant. In nucleotide form, the sequence is TGTGCCACCAGCCATCCTACGGGAGGAACGGATACGCAGTATTTT. This gives the protein CATSHPTGGTDTQYF.